The 9 T cell receptor beta chains below were found in one sample sequenced in a study of cytomegalovirus exposure and HLA in healthy donors. Vbeta (60) and Jbeta (13) primers were used in the PCR. Libraries were prepared by immunoSEQ multiplex PCR; TCRdb keeps only in-frame clonotypes and omits some of them. The specimen's table records 35,000 to 45,000 clones. Sequencing input: PBMCs. These receptors all come from a man younger than 40 in good health and CMV-seronegative.

The chain employs TRBV6-1 and TRBJ1-1; no definite D call. There are 11 residues in the CDR3. V lost 5 bases, J lost 1 base, and 2 bases lay in between. CDR1 MNHNS and CDR2 SASEGT come from the germline V gene. CDR3 sequence (DNA): TGTGCCAGCAGTCGGAACACTGAAGCTTTCTTT. Its protein product is CASSRNTEAFF.

The genes are TRBV19 and TRBJ1-6; tentative D call: TRBD1 (5 bases). The V gene lost 3 bases and the J gene lost 1 base, with 13 bases spanning the gap. The germline V gene encodes CDR1 LNHDA and CDR2 SQIVND (reference sequence). The length of the CDR3 is 17 residues. The CDR3 is CASSMDTSRSYNSPLHF. In nucleotides, the CDR3 is TGTGCCAGTAGTATGGACACGTCGAGATCCTATAATTCACCCCTCCACTTT. The whole variable domain, filled in from reference TRBV19 and TRBJ1-6, reads DGGITQSPKYLFRKEGQNVTLSCEQNLNHDAMYWYRQDPGQGLRLIYYSQIVNDFQKGDIAEGYSVSREKKESFPLTVTSAQKNPTAFYLCASSMDTSRSYNSPLHFGNGTRLTVT.

The chain links TRBV13 to TRBJ2-5; D is undetermined. The CDR3 length is 12 residues. Trimming took off 6 bases at V and 4 bases at J, with 9 bases between the two ends. The V gene's germline CDR1 is PRHDT and CDR2 FYEKMQ (reference sequence). This CDR3 is CASRASLETQYF. In DNA form, the CDR3 reads TGTGCCAGCAGAGCTAGTCTAGAGACCCAGTACTTC. Full variable domain (rest looked up from reference TRBV13 and TRBJ2-5): AAGVIQSPRHLIKEKRETATLKCYPIPRHDTVYWYQQGPGQDPQFLISFYEKMQSDKGSIPDRFSAQQFSDYHSELNMSSLELGDSALYFCASRASLETQYFGPGTRLLVL.

The J gene is TRBJ2-7, the V gene TRBV19, with 7 bases aligning to TRBD1. CDR1 and CDR2 (germline): LNHDA, SQIVND (reference sequence). CDR3 length equals 14 residues. Trimming cost V 10 bases and J 2 bases; bases outside gene matches: 11. The CDR3 loop reads CATRPDRATYEQYF. In DNA, the CDR3 is TGTGCCACCCGGCCAGACAGGGCTACCTACGAGCAGTACTTC.

The gene calls are TRBV5-4 and TRBJ2-5; TRBD2 aligns across 9 bases. The CDR3 totals 16 residues. V lost 4 bases to trimming and J lost 3 bases; unmatched junction nucleotides: 10. Per the germline V gene, CDR1 is SGHNT and CDR2 is YYREEE (reference sequence). The CDR3 region is CASSPSGTSRKETQYF. Written as DNA, the CDR3 is TGTGCCAGCAGCCCCTCCGGGACTAGCAGAAAAGAGACCCAGTACTTC. Based on the CDR3 plus reference TRBV5-4 and TRBJ2-5, the full variable domain is ETGVTQSPTHLIKTRGQQVTLRCSSQSGHNTVSWYQQALGQGPQFIFQYYREEENGRGNFPPRFSGLQFPNYSSELNVNALELDDSALYLCASSPSGTSRKETQYFGPGTRLLVL.

The rearrangement uses TRBV9 and TRBJ1-1; 7 bases are shared with TRBD1. This CDR3 is 14 amino acids long. V lost 2 bases, J lost 2 bases, and 3 bases stayed unmatched. CDR1 and CDR2 (germline): SGDLS, YYNGEE. CDR3 protein: CASSVNRGNTEAFF. CDR3 in DNA: TGTGCCAGCAGCGTGAACAGGGGAAACACTGAAGCTTTCTTT.

The V and J genes are TRBV29-1 and TRBJ2-1; 7 nucleotides align to TRBD2. V shed 7 bases, J shed 6 bases, and the junction held 9 bases outside the gene matches. This CDR3 is built from 13 residues. The V gene's germline CDR1 is SQVTM and CDR2 ANQGSEA. The DNA of the CDR3 is TGCAGCGGGAGCGGGACCCTTGCCAATGAGCAGTTCTTC. This translates into CSGSGTLANEQFF.

The chain carries TRBV7-9 and TRBJ2-6, with unresolved D. CDR1 and CDR2 (germline): SEHNR, FQNEAQ (reference sequence). V lost 3 bases and J lost 1, with 4 bases in between. There are 14 residues in the CDR3. CDR3 DNA sequence: TGTGCCAGCAGCTTCTATTCTGGGGCCAACGTCCTGACTTTC. Translation: CASSFYSGANVLTF.

The genes are TRBV11-2 and TRBJ2-1, with D tentatively TRBD2 (5 bases). V lost 6 bases to trimming and J lost 10 bases, with 19 bases between them. This CDR3 is built from 14 residues. CDR1 SGHAT and CDR2 FQNNGV come from the germline V gene. CDR3 region: CASSWTRPTLEQFF. The CDR3 coding sequence is TGTGCCAGCAGTTGGACTCGCCCGACCCTCGAGCAGTTCTTC.